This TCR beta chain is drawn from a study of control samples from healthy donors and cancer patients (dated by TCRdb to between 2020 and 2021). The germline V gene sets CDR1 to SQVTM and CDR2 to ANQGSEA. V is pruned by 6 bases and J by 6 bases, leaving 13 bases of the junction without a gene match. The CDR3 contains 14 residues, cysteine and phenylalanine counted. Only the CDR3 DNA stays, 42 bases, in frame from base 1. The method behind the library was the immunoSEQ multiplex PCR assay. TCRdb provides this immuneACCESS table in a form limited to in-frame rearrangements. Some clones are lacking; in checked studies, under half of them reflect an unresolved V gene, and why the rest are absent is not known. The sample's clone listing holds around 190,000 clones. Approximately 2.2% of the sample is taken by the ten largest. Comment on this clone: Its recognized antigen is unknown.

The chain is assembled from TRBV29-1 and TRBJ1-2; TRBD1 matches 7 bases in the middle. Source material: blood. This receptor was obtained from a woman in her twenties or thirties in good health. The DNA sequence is TGCAGCGTCGGGTGGGCTGGGACAGACAATGGCTACACCTTC. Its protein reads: CSVGWAGTDNGYTF.